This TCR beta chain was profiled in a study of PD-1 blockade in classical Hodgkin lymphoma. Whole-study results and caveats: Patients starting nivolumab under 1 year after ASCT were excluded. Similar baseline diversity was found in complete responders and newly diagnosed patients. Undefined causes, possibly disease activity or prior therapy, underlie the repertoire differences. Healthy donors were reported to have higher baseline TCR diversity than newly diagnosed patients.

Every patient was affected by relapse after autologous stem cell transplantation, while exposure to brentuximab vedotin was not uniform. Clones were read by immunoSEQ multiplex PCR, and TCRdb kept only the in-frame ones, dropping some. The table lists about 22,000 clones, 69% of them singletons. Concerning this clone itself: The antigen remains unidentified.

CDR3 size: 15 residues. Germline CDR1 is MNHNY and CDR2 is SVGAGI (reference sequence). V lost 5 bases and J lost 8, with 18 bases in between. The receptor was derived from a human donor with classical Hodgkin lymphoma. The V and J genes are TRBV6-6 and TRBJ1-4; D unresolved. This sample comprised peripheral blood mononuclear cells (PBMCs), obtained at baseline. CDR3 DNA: TGTGCCAGCAGTCACCGGACCAACGGCGGGGAAAAACTGTTTTTT. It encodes CASSHRTNGGEKLFF.